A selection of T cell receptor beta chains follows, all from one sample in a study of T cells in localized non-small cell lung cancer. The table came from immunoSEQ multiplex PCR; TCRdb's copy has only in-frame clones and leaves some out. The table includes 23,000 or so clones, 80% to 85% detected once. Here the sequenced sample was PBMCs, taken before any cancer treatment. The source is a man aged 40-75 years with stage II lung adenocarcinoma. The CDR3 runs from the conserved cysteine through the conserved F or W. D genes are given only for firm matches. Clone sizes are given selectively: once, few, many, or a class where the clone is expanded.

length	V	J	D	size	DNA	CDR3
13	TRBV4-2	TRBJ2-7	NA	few	TGTGCCAGCAGCCAAGAGGTGAACTACGAGCAGTACTTC	CASSQEVNYEQYF
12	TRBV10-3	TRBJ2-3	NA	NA	TGTGCCATCGGAGCCCACACAGATACGCAGTATTTT	CAIGAHTDTQYF
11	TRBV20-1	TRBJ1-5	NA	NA	TGCAGTGCTAGAGATCTAGGGTCCCTGCATTTT	CSARDLGSLHF
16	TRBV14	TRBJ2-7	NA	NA	TGTGCCAGCAGCCCTCATAGTGGGTTTAGCTCCTACGAGCAGTACTTC	CASSPHSGFSSYEQYF
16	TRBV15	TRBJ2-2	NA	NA	TGTGCCACCAGCAGGGACGGGGGAGCTAACACCGGGGAGCTGTTTTTT	CATSRDGGANTGELFF
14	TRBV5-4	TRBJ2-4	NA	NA	TGTGCCAGCAGCTTGGCCCACACCAAAAACATTCAGTACTTC	CASSLAHTKNIQYF
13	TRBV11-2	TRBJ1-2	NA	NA	TGTGCCAGCAGCTTTTCTGGGTCCTATGGCTACACCTTC	CASSFSGSYGYTF
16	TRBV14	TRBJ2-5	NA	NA	TGTGCCAGCAGCCAAGGCAAGGGGCGAGTGGCAGAGACCCAGTACTTC	CASSQGKGRVAETQYF
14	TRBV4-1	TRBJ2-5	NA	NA	TGCGCCAGCAGCCAAGACCCGGGGAGGGAGACCCAGTACTTC	CASSQDPGRETQYF
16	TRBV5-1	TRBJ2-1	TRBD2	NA	TGCGCCAGCAGGCAGACGACTAGCGGGAACTACAATGAGCAGTTCTTC	CASRQTTSGNYNEQFF
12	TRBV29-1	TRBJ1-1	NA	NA	TGCAGCGTTGTTGTGGGAGGGACTGAAGCTTTCTTT	CSVVVGGTEAFF
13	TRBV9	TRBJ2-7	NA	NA	TGTGCCAGCAGCGTAGGGACAGCGTACGAGCAGTACTTC	CASSVGTAYEQYF
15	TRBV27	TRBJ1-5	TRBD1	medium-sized	TGTGCCAGCGGCCAATCGACAGGGGTCAATCAGCCCCAGCATTTT	CASGQSTGVNQPQHF
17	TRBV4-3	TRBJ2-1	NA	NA	TGCGCCAGCAGCCAAGATTTTGCCAGGTATATCTACAATGAGCAGTTCTTC	CASSQDFARYIYNEQFF
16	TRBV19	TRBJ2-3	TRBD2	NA	TGTGCCAGTAGTAAGACTAGCGGGGGGAGGACAGATACGCAGTATTTT	CASSKTSGGRTDTQYF
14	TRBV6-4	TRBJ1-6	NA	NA	TGTGCCAGCAGTGTGACAGCGGGTAATTCACCCCTCCACTTT	CASSVTAGNSPLHF
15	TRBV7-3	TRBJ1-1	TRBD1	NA	TGTGCCAGCAGCTTAATCGGGACAGGGTTTTCTGAAGCTTTCTTT	CASSLIGTGFSEAFF
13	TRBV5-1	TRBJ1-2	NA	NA	TGCGCCAGCAGCCGGACAGAACCTTATGGCTACACCTTC	CASSRTEPYGYTF
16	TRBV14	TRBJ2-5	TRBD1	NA	TGTGCCAGCAGCCAGGGACCCGGGACAGGAGAGGAGACCCAGTACTTC	CASSQGPGTGEETQYF
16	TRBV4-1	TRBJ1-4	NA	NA	TGCGCCAGCAGCCAAGTAACAGGGTTGTCTAATGAAAAACTGTTTTTT	CASSQVTGLSNEKLFF
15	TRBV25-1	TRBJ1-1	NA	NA	TGTGCCAGCAGTGAATCTGTGGGGTTGAACACTGAAGCTTTCTTT	CASSESVGLNTEAFF
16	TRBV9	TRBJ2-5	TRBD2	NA	TGTGCCAGCAGCTTGGGACTAGCGGGAACAGGGGAGACCCAGTACTTC	CASSLGLAGTGETQYF
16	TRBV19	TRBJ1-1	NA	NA	TGTGCCAGTAGCATCCTTGAGGGGTACGGCGGCACTGAAGCTTTCTTT	CASSILEGYGGTEAFF
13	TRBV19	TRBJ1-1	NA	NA	TGTGCCAGTTCGGAGGCCCTGGACACTGAAGCTTTCTTT	CASSEALDTEAFF
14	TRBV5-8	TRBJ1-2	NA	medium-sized	TGTGCCAGCAGCTTGATAGAGGGGGGCTATGGCTACACCTTC	CASSLIEGGYGYTF
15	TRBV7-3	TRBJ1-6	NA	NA	TGTGCCAGCAGCTTATTTGTTGGGATTAATTCACCCCTCCACTTT	CASSLFVGINSPLHF
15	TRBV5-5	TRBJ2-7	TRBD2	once	TGTGCCAGCAGCTCTGGACTAGCGGGGGCCTACGAGCAGTACTTC	CASSSGLAGAYEQYF
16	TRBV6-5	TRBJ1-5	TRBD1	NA	TGTGCCAGCAGTTACTCGGGACAGGGGTATAATCAGCCCCAGCATTTT	CASSYSGQGYNQPQHF
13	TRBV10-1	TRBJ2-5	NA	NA	TGCGCCAGCTCCCCGGACGCTACAGGGACCCAGTACTTC	CASSPDATGTQYF
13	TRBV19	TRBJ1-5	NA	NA	TGTGCCAGTACACTGACGGGGTGGCAGCCCCAGCATTTT	CASTLTGWQPQHF
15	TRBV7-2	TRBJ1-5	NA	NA	TGTGCCAGCAGCAAAGCTGGAACGAGCAATCAGCCCCAGCATTTT	CASSKAGTSNQPQHF
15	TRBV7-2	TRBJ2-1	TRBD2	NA	TGTGCCAGCAGCTTTAGCGGGAGCTCCTACAATGAGCAGTTCTTC	CASSFSGSSYNEQFF
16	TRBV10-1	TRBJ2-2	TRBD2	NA	TGCGCCAGCAGTAACCAGCGGGGGGGCCTTGCCGGGGAGCTGTTTTTT	CASSNQRGGLAGELFF
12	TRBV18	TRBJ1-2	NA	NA	TGTGCCAGCTCATTTCGGGACGTTGGCTACACCTTC	CASSFRDVGYTF
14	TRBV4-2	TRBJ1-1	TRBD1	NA	TGTGCCAGCAGCCAGACAGGGAAGTGGACTGAAGCTTTCTTT	CASSQTGKWTEAFF
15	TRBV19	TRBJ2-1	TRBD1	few	TGTGCCAGTGGCCCTAGAGGGGGCCGGAGGAATGAGCAGTTCTTC	CASGPRGGRRNEQFF
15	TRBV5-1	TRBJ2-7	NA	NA	TGCGCCAGCACCCTTGGGTCCCGGAGCTCCTACGAGCAGTACTTC	CASTLGSRSSYEQYF
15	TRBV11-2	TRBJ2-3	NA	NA	TGTGCCAGCAGCTTAGGTAGACTGATCACAGATACGCAGTATTTT	CASSLGRLITDTQYF
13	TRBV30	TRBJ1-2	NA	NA	TGTGCCTGGAGCGCAGGGGTGGGCTATGGCTACACCTTC	CAWSAGVGYGYTF
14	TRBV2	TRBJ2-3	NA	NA	TGTGCCAGCGGCCTGAACGGGGGCACAGATACGCAGTATTTT	CASGLNGGTDTQYF
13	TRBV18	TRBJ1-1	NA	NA	TGTGCCAGCTCACAGCAGACGAACACTGAAGCTTTCTTT	CASSQQTNTEAFF
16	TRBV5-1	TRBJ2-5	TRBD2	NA	TGCGCCAGCAGCGCAACTAGCGGGGGCTTCCAAGAGACCCAGTACTTC	CASSATSGGFQETQYF
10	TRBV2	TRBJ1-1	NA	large	TGTGCCAGCGGCGTCACTGAAGCTTTCTTT	CASGVTEAFF
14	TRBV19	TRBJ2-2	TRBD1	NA	TGTGCCAGTAGTATCACAGGGGGCACCGGGGAGCTGTTTTTT	CASSITGGTGELFF
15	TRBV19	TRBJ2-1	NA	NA	TGTGCCAGTACCTTGGATGGAGGGGGCAGGAATGAGCAGTTCTTC	CASTLDGGGRNEQFF
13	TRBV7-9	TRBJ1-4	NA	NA	TGTGCCAGCAGCTTGGCAGGGGATGAAAAACTGTTTTTT	CASSLAGDEKLFF
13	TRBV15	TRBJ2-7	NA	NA	TGTGCCACCAGCAGAGAAAGGAGCTACGAGCAGTACTTC	CATSRERSYEQYF
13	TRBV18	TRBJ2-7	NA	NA	TGTGCCAGCTCACCTGAACAGGGTTCCGAGCAGTACTTC	CASSPEQGSEQYF
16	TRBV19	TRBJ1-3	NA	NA	TGTGCCAGTAGTATATATCGGAGTAGGTCTGGAAACACCATATATTTT	CASSIYRSRSGNTIYF
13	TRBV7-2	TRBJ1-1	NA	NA	TGTGCCAGCAGCTTAGTACAGGCCACTGAAGCTTTCTTT	CASSLVQATEAFF